Shown below are 9 T cell receptor beta chains from a single sample sequenced in a study of blood T cell repertoires in COVID-19. Libraries were prepared by immunoSEQ multiplex PCR; TCRdb keeps only in-frame clonotypes and omits some of them. The sample shows a few hundred thousand clones, around 84% of them seen only once. The sequenced sample was PBMCs or T cells enriched from blood (not recorded which). The receptors stem from a young woman who had recovered from COVID-19.

This rearrangement joins TRBV2 to TRBJ2-1; possible D gene TRBD2, 6 bases. The CDR3 runs to 15 residues. Trimming pared 4 bases from V and 6 bases from J, leaving 16 bases between. Germline CDR1 and CDR2: SNHLY and FYNNEI. The CDR3 coding sequence is TGTGCCAGCAGTGGACCCGGACGGGGGAGCAATGAGCAGTTCTTC. Its protein product is CASSGPGRGSNEQFF.

The chain employs TRBV12-3 or TRBV12-4 and TRBJ2-7, with no clear D. V was cut by 1 base and J by 6 bases, with 4 bases left in between. The CDR3 totals 11 residues. This chain's CDR3 is CASSLGGEQYF. For the CDR3, the DNA is TGTGCCAGCAGTTTAGGAGGCGAGCAGTACTTC.

This chain uses TRBV20-1 with TRBJ1-5; no clear D. CDR3 length: 15 amino acids. Trimming cost V 3 bases and J 0 bases, with 12 bases left between them. From germline, CDR1 is DFQATT and CDR2 SNEGSKA (reference sequence). CDR3 region: CSASAGSFSNQPQHF. CDR3 coding DNA: TGCAGTGCTAGTGCGGGGTCTTTTAGCAATCAGCCCCAGCATTTT.

CDR3 sequence (DNA): TGCGCCAGCAGCTTGCCACAATCTTCCGGGATCGACTACAATGAGCAGTTCTTC. Translated, it gives CASSLPQSSGIDYNEQFF. The chain recombines TRBV5-1 with TRBJ2-1, with a weak D call TRBD2 (5 bases). Per the germline V gene, CDR1 is SGHRS and CDR2 is YFSETQ. The CDR3 extends over 18 amino acids. V lost 1 base, J lost 3 bases, and 20 bases lay in between. The variable domain in full, with the rest retrieved from reference TRBV5-1 and TRBJ2-1, is KAGVTQTPRYLIKTRGQQVTLSCSPISGHRSVSWYQQTPGQGLQFLFEYFSETQRNKGNFPGRFSGRQFSNSRSEMNVSTLELGDSALYLCASSLPQSSGIDYNEQFFGPGTRLTVL.

The rearrangement links TRBV5-1 to TRBJ2-1; possibly TRBD2 for D (6 bases). In germline, CDR1 is SGHRS, CDR2 YFSETQ. The CDR3 has 15 residues. The V end lost 4 bases, the J end lost 2 bases, and 13 bases lay between the germline ends. The CDR3 here is CASSTGERPYNEQFF. The CDR3 region has the DNA TGCGCCAGCAGCACGGGAGAGAGACCCTACAATGAGCAGTTCTTC.

The V gene is TRBV5-1, the J gene TRBJ2-7; 7 nucleotides line up with TRBD1. The CDR3 runs 12 residues. With 2 bases clipped from V and 6 bases from J, the junction kept 2 bases outside the gene matches. Germline-derived CDR1 and CDR2 are SGHRS and YFSETQ. The CDR3 protein is CASSFAGGEQYF. CDR3 DNA: TGCGCCAGCAGCTTCGCAGGGGGCGAGCAGTACTTC.

The chain combines TRBV6-5 with TRBJ1-5, with D maybe TRBD1 (5 bases). V lost 2 bases and J lost 5, with 13 bases in between. The CDR3 extends over 15 amino acids. The V gene's germline CDR1 is MNHEY and CDR2 SVGAGI. For the CDR3, the DNA is TGTGCCAGCAGTTACGATTGGAGGGGAGATCAGCCCCAGCATTTT. This sequence encodes CASSYDWRGDQPQHF.

Here the CDR3 DNA reads TGTGCCAGCAGCTTAAGGACAGGGGAAACAGATACGCAGTATTTT. It encodes CASSLRTGETDTQYF. This chain joins TRBV11-2 and TRBJ2-3; the match to TRBD1 covers 9 bases. V shed 2 bases and J 3 bases; nucleotides not matched to a gene: 3. CDR3 length equals 15 residues. CDR1 SGHAT and CDR2 FQNNGV come from the germline V gene.

This chain uses TRBV10-2 with TRBJ1-5; possible D gene TRBD1, 5 bases. V dropped 2 bases and J dropped 0 bases, with 8 bases sitting between them. This CDR3 contains 15 residues. Germline V gives CDR1 WSHSY, CDR2 SAAADI. The CDR3 coding sequence is TGCGCCAGCAGTGAGCCGACAGTTAGCAATCAGCCCCAGCATTTT. The encoded protein is CASSEPTVSNQPQHF.